The clone carrying this T cell receptor (beta chain) was found once. Its antigen is undetermined. Trimming removed 4 bases at V and 7 bases at J, with 12 bases between. This CDR3 comprises 13 residues. Germline assignment: CDR1 KGHDR and CDR2 SFDVKD. These data come from a study of T cell responses to AZD1222 COVID-19 vaccine. Study conclusions and caveats: Females outnumbered males among donors, who were mostly white British; clonal diversity was possibly underestimated. With two AZD1222 doses given, Spike-specific TCR breadth and depth both rose. Only six or seven AZD1222 recipients tested seropositive at baseline.

The table came from immunoSEQ multiplex PCR; TCRdb's copy has only in-frame clones and leaves some out. This repertoire shows over 120,000 clones, approximately 91% found once; its top ten account for approximately 5.4%. Sample: peripheral blood, taken 28 days after the second dose of the MenACWY control vaccine. This TCR derives from an adult who received the MenACWY meningococcal vaccine as a control. The chain carries TRBV24-1 and TRBJ2-5; the D gene is possibly TRBD1 (6 bases). In DNA form, the CDR3 reads TGTGCCACCAGTGACTCAGGGGCGAGGACCCAGTACTTC. This gives the protein CATSDSGARTQYF.